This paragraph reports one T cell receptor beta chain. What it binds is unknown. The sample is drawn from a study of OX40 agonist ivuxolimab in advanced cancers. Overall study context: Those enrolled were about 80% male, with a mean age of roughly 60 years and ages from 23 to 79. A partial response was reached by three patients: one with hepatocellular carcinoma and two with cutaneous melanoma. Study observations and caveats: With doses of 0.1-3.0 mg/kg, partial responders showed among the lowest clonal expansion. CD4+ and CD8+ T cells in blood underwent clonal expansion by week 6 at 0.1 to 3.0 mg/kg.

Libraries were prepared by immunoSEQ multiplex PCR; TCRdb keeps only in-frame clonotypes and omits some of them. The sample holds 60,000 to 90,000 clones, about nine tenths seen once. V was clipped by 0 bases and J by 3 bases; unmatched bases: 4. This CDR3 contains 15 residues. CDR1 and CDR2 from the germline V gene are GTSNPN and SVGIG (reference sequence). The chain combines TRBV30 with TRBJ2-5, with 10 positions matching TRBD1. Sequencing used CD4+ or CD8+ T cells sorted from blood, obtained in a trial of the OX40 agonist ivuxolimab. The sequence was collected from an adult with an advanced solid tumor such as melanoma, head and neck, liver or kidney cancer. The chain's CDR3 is CAWSVGTGEKETQYF. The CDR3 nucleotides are TGTGCCTGGAGTGTCGGGACAGGGGAGAAAGAGACCCAGTACTTC.